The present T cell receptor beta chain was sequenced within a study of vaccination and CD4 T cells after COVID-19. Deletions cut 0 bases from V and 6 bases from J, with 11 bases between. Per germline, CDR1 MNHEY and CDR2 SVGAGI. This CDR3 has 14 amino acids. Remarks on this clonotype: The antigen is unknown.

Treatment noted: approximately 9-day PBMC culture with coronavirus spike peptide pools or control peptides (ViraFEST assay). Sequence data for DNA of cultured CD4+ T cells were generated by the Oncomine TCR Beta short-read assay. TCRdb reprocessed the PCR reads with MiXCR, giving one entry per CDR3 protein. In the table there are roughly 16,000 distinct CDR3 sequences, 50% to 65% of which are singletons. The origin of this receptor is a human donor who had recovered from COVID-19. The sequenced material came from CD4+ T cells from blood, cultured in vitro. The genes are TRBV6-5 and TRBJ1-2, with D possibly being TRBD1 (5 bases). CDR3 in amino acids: CASSYSGGWDGYTF. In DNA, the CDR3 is TGTGCCAGCAGTTACTCGGGGGGTTGGGATGGCTACACCTTC.